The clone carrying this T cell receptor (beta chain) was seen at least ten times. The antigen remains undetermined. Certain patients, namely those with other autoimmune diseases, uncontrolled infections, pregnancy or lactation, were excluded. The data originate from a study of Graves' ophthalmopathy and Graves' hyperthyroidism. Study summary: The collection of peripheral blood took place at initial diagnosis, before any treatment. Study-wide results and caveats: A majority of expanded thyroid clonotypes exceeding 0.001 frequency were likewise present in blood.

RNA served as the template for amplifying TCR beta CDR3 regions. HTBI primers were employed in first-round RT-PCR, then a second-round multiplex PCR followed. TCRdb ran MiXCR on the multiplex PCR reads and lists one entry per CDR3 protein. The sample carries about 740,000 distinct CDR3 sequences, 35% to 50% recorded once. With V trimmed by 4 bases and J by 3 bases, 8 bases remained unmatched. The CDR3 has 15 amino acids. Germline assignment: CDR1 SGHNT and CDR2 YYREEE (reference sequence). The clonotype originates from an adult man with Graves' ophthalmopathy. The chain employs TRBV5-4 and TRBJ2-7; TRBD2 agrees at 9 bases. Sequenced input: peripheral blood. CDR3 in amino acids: CASSPKAGGGYEQYF. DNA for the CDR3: TGTGCCAGCAGCCCGAAAGCGGGAGGAGGCTACGAGCAGTACTTC.